The T cell receptor (beta chain) under discussion was sequenced for a study of blood T cell repertoires in COVID-19. Study-level information: The analysed material was cDNA or gDNA that came from T cells, B-cell-depleted T cells, or PBMCs.

Assay used: immunoSEQ multiplex PCR; TCRdb lists only in-frame clones, some missing. The profile covers 110,000 to 150,000 clones, with approximately 86% appearing a single time and under 7% taken by the ten largest. Trimming took 3 bases from V and 4 from J; bases not matched to a gene: 3. The germline V gene encodes CDR1 SGHTA and CDR2 FQGTGA. The CDR3 consists of 15 residues. The chain has TRBV7-3 and TRBJ2-2; 9 nucleotides match TRBD1. The receptor comes from a human donor in a cohort sampled during active COVID-19. Sequenced sample: peripheral blood. This CDR3 reads CASSFSTGGTGELFF. The CDR3 DNA follows: TGTGCCAGCAGCTTCTCGACAGGGGGCACCGGGGAGCTGTTTTTT.